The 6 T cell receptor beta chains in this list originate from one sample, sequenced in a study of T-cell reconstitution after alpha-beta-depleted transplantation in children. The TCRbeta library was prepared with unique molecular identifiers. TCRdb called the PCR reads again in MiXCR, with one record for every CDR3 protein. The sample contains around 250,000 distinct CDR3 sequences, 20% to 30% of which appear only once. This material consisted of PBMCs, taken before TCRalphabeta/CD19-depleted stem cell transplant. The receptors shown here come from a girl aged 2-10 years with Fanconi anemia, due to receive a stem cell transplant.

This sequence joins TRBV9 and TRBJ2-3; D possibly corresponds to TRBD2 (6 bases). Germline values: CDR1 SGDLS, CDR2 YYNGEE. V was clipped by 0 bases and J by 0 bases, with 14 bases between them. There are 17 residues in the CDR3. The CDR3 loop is CASSVVVAVTSTDTQYF. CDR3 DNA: TGTGCCAGCAGCGTAGTAGTAGCGGTAACTAGCACAGATACGCAGTATTTT.

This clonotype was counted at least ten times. The CDR3: CSLRRLSTDTQYF. In nucleotides, the CDR3 is TGCAGCCTTCGACGGCTTAGCACAGATACGCAGTATTTT. This chain connects TRBV29-1 to TRBJ2-3; no definite D call. Germline CDR1 is SQVTM and CDR2 is ANQGSEA. The CDR3 sequence is 13 residues long. V lost 8 bases to trimming and J lost 0 bases, with 12 bases between them.

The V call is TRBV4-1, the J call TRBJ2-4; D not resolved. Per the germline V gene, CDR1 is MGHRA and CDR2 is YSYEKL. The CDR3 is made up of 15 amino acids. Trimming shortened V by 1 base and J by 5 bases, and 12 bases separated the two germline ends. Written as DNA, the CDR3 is TGCGCCAGCAGCCAAGGAGATTGGGGTGAAAACATTCAGTACTTC. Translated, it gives CASSQGDWGENIQYF.

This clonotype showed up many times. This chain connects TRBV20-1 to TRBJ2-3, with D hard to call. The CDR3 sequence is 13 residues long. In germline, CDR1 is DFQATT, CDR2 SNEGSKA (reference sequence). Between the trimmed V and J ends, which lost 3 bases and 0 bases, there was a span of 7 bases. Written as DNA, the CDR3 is TGCAGTGCTAGGGGTCTTAGCACAGATACGCAGTATTTT. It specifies CSARGLSTDTQYF.

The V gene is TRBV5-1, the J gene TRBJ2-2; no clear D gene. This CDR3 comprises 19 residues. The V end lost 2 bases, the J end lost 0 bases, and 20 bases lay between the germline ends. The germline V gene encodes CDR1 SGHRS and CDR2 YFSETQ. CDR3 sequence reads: CASSFSPHDIPSNTGELFF. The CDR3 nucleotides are TGCGCCAGCAGCTTTTCCCCACACGACATCCCCTCGAACACCGGGGAGCTGTTTTTT.

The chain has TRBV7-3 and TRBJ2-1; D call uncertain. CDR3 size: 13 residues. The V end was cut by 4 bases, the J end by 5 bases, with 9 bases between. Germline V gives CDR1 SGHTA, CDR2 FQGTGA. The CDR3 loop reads CASSSNLDNEQFF. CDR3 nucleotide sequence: TGTGCCAGCAGCTCGAACCTAGACAATGAGCAGTTCTTC.